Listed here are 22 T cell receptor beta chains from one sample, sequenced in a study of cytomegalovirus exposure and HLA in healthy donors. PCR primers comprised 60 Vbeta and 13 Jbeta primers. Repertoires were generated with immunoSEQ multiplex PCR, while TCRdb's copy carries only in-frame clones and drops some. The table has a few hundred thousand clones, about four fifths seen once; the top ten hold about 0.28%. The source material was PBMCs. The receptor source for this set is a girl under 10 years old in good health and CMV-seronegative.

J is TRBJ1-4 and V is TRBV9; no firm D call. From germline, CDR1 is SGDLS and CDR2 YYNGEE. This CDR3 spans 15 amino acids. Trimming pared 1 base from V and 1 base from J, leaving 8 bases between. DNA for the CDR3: TGTGCCAGCAGCGTATCATCCGGAACTAATGAAAAACTGTTTTTT. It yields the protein CASSVSSGTNEKLFF. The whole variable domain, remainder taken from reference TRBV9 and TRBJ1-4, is DSGVTQTPKHLITATGQRVTLRCSPRSGDLSVYWYQQSLDQGLQFLIQYYNGEERAKGNILERFSAQQFPDLHSELNLSSLELGDSALYFCASSVSSGTNEKLFFGSGTQLSVL.

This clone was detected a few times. DNA for the CDR3: TGCGCCAGCAGCCAAGAAATCCGGGTTTTGAACACTGAAGCTTTCTTT. Protein: CASSQEIRVLNTEAFF. The J gene is TRBJ1-1, the V gene TRBV4-1, with unresolved D. The CDR3 runs to 16 residues. Germline V lookup: CDR1 MGHRA, CDR2 YSYEKL. V lost 0 bases to trimming and J lost 0 bases, with 11 bases between them.

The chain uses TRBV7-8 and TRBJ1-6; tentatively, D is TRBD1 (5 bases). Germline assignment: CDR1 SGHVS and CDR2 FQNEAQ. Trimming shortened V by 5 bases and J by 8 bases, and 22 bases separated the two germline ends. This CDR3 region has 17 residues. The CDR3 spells CASSLGGKGHRYSPLHF. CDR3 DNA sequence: TGTGCCAGCAGCCTGGGGGGAAAGGGCCATAGGTATTCACCCCTCCACTTT.

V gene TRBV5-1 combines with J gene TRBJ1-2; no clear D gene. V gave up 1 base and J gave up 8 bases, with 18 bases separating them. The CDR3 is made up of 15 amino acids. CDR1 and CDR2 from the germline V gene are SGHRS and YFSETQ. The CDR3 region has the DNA TGCGCCAGCAGCTTGAGGTTCTGGCCTAGCGGGGGCTACACCTTC. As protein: CASSLRFWPSGGYTF.

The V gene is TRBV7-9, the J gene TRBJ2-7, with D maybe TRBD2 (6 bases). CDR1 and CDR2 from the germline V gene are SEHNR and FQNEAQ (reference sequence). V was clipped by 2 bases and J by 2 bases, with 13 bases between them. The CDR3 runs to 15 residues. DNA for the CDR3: TGTGCCAGCAGCTTACAGGCAGGAGGGACCTACGAGCAGTACTTC. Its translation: CASSLQAGGTYEQYF. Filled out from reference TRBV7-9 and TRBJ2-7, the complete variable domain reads DTGVSQNPRHKITKRGQNVTFRCDPISEHNRLYWYRQTLGQGPEFLTYFQNEAQLEKSRLLSDRFSAERPKGSFSTLEIQRTEQGDSAMYLCASSLQAGGTYEQYFGPGTRLTVT.

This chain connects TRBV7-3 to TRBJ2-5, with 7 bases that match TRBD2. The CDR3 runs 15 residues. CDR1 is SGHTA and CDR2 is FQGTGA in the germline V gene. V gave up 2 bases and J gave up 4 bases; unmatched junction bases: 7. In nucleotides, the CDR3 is TGTGCCAGCAGCTTACGGGGGGAGGGCCGAGAGACCCAGTACTTC. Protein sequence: CASSLRGEGRETQYF.

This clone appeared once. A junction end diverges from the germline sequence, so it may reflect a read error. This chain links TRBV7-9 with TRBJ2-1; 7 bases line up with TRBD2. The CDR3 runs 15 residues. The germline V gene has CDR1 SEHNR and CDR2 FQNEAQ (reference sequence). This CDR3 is CSSSLVLAAGNEQFF. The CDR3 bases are TGTTCCAGCAGCTTAGTCCTAGCGGCCGGCAATGAGCAGTTCTTC.

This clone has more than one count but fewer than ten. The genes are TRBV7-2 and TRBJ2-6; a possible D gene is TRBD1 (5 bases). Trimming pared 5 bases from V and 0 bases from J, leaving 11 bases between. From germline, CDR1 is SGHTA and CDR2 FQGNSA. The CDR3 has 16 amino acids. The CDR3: CASSPGHRSGANVLTF. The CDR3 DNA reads TGTGCCAGCAGCCCAGGACACCGCTCTGGGGCCAACGTCCTGACTTTC. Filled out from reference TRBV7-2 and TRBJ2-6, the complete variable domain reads GAGVSQSPSNKVTEKGKDVELRCDPISGHTALYWYRQSLGQGLEFLIYFQGNSAPDKSGLPSDRFSAERTGGSVSTLTIQRTQQEDSAVYLCASSPGHRSGANVLTFGAGSRLTVL.

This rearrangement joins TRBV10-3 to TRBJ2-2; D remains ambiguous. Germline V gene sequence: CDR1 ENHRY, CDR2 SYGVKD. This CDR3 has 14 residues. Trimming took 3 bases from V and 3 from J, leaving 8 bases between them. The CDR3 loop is CAISDTHYTGELFF. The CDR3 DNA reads TGTGCCATCAGTGACACCCACTACACCGGGGAGCTGTTTTTT.

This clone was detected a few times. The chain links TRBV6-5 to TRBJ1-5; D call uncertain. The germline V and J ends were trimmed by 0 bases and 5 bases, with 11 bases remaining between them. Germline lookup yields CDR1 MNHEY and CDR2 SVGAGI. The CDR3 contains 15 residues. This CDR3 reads CASSYSMSEHQPQHF. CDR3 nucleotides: TGTGCCAGCAGTTACTCGATGTCAGAACATCAGCCCCAGCATTTT.

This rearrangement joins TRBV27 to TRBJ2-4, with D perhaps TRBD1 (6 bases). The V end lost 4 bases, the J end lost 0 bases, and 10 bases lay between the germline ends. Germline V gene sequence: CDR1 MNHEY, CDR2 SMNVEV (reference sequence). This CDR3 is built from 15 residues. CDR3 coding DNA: TGTGCCAGCAGTTGGGGCAGGGGAGCCAAAAACATTCAGTACTTC. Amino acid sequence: CASSWGRGAKNIQYF.

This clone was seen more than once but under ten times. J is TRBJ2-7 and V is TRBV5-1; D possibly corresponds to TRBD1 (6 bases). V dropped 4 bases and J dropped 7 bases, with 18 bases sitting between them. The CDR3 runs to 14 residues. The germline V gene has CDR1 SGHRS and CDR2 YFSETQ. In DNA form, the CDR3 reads TGCGCCAGCAGCCTTACGGGACAAAATGAAGAGCAGTACTTC. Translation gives CASSLTGQNEEQYF.

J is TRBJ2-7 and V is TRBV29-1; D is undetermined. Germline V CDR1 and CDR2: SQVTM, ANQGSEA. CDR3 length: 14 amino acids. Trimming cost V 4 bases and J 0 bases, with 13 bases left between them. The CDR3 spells CSVVGQRDSYEQYF. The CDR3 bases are TGCAGCGTTGTCGGCCAGCGAGACTCCTACGAGCAGTACTTC.

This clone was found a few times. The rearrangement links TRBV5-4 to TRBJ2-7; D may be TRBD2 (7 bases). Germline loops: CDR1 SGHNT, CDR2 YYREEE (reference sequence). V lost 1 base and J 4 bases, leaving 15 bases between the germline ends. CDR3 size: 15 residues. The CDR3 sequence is CASSLLARGRYEQYF. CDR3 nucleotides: TGTGCCAGCAGCTTGTTGGCGCGGGGGCGGTACGAGCAGTACTTC.

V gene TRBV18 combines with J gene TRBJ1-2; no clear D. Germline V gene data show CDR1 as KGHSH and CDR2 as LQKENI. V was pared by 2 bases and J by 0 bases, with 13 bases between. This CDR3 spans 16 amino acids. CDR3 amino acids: CASSPEGSGANYGYTF. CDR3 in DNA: TGTGCCAGCTCACCAGAAGGGTCGGGAGCTAACTATGGCTACACCTTC.

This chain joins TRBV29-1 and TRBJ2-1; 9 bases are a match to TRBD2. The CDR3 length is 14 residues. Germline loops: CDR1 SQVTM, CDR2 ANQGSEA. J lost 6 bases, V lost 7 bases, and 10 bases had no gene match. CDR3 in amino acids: CSATPGTSPNEQFF. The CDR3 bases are TGCAGCGCCACACCCGGGACTAGCCCCAATGAGCAGTTCTTC.

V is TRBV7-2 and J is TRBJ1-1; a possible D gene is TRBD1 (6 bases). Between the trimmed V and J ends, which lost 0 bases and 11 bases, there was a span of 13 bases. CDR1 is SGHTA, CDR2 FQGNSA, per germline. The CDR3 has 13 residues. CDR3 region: CASSLATGLGAFF. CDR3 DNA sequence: TGTGCCAGCAGCTTAGCCACAGGGTTGGGGGCTTTCTTT.

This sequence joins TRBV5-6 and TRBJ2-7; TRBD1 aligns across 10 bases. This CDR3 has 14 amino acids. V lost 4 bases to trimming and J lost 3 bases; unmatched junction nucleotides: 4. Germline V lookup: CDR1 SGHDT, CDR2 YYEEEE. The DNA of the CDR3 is TGTGCCAGCAGCCCGGGACAGGGGTACTACGAGCAGTACTTC. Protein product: CASSPGQGYYEQYF.

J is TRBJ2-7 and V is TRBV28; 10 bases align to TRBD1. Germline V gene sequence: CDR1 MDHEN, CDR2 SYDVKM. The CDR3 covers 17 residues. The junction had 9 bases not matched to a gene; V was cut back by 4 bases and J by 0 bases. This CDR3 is CASSSSGQGVFSYEQYF. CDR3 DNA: TGTGCCAGCAGTTCTTCTGGACAGGGGGTTTTCTCCTACGAGCAGTACTTC.

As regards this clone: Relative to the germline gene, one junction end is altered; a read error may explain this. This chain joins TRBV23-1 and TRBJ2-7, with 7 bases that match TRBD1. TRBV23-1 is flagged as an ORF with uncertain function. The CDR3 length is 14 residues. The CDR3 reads CASSESGGLDEQYF. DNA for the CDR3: TGCGCCAGCAGTGAATCAGGGGGATTGGACGAGCAGTACTTC.

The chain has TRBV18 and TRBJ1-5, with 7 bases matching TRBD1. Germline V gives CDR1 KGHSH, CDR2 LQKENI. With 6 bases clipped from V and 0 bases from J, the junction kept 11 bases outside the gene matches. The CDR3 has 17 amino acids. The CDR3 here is CASSIRDSRYSNQPQHF. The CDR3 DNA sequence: TGTGCCAGCTCTATTAGGGACAGTAGATATAGCAATCAGCCCCAGCATTTT.

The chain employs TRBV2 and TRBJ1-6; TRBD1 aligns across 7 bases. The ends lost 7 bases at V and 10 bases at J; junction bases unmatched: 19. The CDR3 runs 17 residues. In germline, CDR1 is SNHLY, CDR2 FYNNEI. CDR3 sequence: CASTPGGDSLLWSPLHF. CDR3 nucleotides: TGTGCCAGCACCCCGGGGGGGGACAGTTTACTATGGTCACCCCTCCACTTT.